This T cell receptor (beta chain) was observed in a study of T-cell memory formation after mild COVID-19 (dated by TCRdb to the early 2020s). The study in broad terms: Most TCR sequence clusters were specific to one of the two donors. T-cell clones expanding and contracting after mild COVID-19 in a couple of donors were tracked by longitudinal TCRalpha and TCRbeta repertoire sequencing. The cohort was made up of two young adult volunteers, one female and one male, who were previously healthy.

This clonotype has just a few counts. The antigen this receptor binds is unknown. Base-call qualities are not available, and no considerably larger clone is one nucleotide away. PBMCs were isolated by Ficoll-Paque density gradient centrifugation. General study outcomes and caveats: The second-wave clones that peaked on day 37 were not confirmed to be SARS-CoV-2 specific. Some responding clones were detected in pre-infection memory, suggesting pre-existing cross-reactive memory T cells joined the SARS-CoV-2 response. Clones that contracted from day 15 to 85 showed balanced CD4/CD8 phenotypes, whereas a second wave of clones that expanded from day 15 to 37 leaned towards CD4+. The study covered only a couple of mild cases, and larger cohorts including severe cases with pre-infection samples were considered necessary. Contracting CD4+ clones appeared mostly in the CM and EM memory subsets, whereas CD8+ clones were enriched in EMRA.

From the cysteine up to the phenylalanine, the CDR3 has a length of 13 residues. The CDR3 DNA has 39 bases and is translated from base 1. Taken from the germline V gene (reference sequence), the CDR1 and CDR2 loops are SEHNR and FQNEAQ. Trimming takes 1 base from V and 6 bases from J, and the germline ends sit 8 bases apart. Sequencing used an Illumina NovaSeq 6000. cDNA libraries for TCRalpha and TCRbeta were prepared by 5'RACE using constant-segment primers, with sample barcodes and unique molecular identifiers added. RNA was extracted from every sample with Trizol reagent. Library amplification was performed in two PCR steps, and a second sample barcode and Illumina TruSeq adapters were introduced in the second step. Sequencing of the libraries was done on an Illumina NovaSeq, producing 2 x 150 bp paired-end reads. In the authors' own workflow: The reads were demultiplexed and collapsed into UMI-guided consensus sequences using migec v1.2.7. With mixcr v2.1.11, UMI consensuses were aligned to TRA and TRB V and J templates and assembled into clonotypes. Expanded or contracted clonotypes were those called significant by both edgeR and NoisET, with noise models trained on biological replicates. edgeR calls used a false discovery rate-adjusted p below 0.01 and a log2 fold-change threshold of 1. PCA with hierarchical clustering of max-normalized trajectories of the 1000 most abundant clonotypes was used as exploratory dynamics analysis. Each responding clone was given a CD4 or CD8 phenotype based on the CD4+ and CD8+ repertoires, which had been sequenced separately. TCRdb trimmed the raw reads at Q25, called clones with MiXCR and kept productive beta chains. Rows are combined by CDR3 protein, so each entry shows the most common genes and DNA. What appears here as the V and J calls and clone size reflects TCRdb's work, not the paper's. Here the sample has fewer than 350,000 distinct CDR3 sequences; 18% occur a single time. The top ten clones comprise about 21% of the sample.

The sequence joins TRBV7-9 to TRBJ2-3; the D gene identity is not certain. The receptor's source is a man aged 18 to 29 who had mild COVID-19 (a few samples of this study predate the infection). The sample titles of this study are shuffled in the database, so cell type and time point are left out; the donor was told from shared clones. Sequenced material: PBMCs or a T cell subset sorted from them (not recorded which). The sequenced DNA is TGTGCCAGCAGCTTAGGGGCTATCGATACGCAGTATTTT. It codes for CASSLGAIDTQYF.